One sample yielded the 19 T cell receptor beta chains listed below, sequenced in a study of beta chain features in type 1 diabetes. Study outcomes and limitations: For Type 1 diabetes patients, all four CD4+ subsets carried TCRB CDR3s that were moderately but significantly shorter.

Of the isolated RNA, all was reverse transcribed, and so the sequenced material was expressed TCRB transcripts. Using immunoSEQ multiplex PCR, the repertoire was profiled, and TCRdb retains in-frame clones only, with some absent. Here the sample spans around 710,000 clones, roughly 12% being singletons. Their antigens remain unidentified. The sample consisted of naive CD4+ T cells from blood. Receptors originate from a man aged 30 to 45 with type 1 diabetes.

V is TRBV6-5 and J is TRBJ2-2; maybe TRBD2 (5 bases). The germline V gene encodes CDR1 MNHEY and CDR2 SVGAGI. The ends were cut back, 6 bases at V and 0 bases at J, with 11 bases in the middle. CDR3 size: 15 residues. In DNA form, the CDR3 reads TGTGCCAGCAGCCCCGGGGATACGAACACCGGGGAGCTGTTTTTT. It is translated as CASSPGDTNTGELFF.

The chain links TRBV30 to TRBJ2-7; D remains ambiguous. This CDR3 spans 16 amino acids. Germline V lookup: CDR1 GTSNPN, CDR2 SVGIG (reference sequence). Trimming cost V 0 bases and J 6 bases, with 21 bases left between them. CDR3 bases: TGTGCCTGGAGTGTACGCGCCAGGACCGCCTGGGGCGAGCAGTACTTC. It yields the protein CAWSVRARTAWGEQYF.

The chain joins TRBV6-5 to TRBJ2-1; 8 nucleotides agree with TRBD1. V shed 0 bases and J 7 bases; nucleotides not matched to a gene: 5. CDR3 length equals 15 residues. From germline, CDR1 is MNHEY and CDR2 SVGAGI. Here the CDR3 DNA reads TGTGCCAGCAGTTACTCGAATTACAGGGGGAATGAGCAGTTCTTC. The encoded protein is CASSYSNYRGNEQFF.

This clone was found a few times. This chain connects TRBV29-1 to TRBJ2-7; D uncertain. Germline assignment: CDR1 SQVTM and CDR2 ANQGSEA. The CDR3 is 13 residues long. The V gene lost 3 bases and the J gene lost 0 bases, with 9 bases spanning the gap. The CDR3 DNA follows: TGCAGCGTTGATCAGAAGGGCTCCTACGAGCAGTACTTC. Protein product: CSVDQKGSYEQYF.

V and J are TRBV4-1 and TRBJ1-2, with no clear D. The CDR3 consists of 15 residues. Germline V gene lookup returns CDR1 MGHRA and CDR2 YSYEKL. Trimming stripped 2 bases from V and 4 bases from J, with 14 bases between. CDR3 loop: CASSQPLTGIYGYTF. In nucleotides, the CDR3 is TGCGCCAGCAGCCAACCCTTGACGGGAATCTATGGCTACACCTTC.

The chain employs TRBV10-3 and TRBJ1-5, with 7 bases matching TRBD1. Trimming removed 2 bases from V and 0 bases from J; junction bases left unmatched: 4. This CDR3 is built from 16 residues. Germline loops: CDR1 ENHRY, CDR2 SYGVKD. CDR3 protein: CAISEADRYSNQPQHF. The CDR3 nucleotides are TGTGCCATCAGTGAGGCGGACAGGTATAGCAATCAGCCCCAGCATTTT.

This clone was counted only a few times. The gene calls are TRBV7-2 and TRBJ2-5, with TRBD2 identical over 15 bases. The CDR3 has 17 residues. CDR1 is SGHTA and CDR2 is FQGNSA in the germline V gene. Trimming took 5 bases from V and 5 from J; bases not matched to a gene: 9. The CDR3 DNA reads TGTGCCAGCAGCCCACCGGGACTAGCGGGGGGAATGGAGACCCAGTACTTC. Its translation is CASSPPGLAGGMETQYF. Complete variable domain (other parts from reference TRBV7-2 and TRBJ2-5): GAGVSQSPSNKVTEKGKDVELRCDPISGHTALYWYRQSLGQGLEFLIYFQGNSAPDKSGLPSDRFSAERTGGSVSTLTIQRTQQEDSAVYLCASSPPGLAGGMETQYFGPGTRLLVL.

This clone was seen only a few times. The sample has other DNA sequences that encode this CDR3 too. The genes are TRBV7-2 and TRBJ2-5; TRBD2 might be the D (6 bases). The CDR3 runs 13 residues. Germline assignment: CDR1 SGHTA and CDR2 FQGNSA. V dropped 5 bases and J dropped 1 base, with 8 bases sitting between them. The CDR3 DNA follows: TGTGCCAGCAGCCGCGGGATCCAAGAGACCCAGTACTTC. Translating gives CASSRGIQETQYF.

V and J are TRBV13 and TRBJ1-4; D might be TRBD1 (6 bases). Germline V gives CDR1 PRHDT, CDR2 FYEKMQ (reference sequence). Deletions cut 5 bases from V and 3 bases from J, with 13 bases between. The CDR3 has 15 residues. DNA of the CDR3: TGTGCCAGCAGCCAACAGGGTTGGGCTAATGAAAAACTGTTTTTT. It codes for CASSQQGWANEKLFF.

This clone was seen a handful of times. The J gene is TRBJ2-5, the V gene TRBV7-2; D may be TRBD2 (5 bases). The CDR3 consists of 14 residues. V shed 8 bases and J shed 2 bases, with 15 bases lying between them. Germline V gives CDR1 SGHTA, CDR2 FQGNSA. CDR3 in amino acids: CASALELVQETQYF. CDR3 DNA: TGTGCCAGCGCCTTAGAACTAGTTCAAGAGACCCAGTACTTC.

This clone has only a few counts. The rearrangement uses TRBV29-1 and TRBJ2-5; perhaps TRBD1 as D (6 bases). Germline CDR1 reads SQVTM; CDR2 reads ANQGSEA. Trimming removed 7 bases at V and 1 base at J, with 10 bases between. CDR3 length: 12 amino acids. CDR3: CSAGTFQETQYF. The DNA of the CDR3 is TGCAGCGCTGGGACATTCCAAGAGACCCAGTACTTC.

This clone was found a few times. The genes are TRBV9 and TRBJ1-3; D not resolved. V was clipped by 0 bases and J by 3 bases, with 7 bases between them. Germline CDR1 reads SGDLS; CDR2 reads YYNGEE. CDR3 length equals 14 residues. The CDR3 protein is CASSVEAVGNTIYF. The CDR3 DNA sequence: TGTGCCAGCAGCGTAGAGGCAGTTGGAAACACCATATATTTT.

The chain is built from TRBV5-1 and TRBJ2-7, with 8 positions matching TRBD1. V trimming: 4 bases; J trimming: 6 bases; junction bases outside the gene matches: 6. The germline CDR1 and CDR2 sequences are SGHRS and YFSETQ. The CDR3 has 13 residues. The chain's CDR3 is CASSTSDRVEQYF. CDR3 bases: TGCGCCAGCAGCACATCGGACAGGGTCGAGCAGTACTTC.

The CDR3, as DNA: TGTGCCAGCAGCCTGATAGCGGGGGCCCCGAGCTCCTACAATGAGCAGTTCTTC. This translates into CASSLIAGAPSSYNEQFF. The V call is TRBV27, the J call TRBJ2-1; 9 positions agree with TRBD2. Germline loops: CDR1 MNHEY, CDR2 SMNVEV (reference sequence). The V segment lost 6 bases and the J segment 0 bases; nucleotides outside the gene matches: 12. The CDR3 loop spans 18 amino acids.

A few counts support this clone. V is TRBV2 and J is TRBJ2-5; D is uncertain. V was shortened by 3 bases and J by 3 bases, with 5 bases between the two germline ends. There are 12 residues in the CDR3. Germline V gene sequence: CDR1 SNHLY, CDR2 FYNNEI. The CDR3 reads CASSDDEETQYF. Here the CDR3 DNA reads TGTGCCAGCAGTGACGACGAAGAGACCCAGTACTTC.

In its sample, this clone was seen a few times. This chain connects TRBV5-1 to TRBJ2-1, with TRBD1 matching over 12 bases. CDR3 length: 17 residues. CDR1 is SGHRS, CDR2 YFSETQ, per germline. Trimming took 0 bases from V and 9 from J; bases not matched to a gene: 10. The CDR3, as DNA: TGCGCCAGCAGCTTGGCGGCCGCGGGACAGGGGGCCGGTGAGCAGTTCTTC. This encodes CASSLAAAGQGAGEQFF.

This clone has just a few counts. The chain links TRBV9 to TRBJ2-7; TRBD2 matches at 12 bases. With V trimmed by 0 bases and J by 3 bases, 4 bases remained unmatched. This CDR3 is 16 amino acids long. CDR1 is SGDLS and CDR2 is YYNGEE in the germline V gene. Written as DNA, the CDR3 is TGTGCCAGCAGCGTAGACGCGACTAGCGGGGGCTACGAGCAGTACTTC. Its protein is CASSVDATSGGYEQYF.

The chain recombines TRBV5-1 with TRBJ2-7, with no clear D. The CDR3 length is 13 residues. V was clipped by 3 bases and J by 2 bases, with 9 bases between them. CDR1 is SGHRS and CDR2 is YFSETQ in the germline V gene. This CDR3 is CASSSSPTYEQYF. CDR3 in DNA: TGCGCCAGCAGCTCAAGCCCAACCTACGAGCAGTACTTC.

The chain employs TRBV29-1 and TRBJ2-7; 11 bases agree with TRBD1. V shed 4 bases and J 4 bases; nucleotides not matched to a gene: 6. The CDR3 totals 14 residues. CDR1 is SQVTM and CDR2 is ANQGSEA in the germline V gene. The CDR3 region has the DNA TGCAGCGTTGCTACCGGGACAGGGGGATACGAGCAGTACTTC. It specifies CSVATGTGGYEQYF.